This TCR beta chain was identified during a study of cytomegalovirus exposure and HLA in healthy donors. V shed 1 base and J shed 1 base, with 11 bases lying between them. The CDR3 loop spans 15 amino acids. Germline-derived CDR1 and CDR2 are LNHNV and YYDKDF (reference sequence). PCR amplification relied on 60 Vbeta primers (plus 13 Jbeta primers). Assay used: immunoSEQ multiplex PCR; TCRdb lists only in-frame clones, some missing. The table includes approximately 89,000 clones, 85% detected once. Material for sequencing was PBMCs. The genes are TRBV15 and TRBJ2-7, with a tentative D call TRBD1 (6 bases). The TCR comes from a man aged 40-49 years in good health and CMV-seropositive. The CDR3 nucleotides are TGTGCCACCAGCAGAGGCTCAGGGGAATCCTACGAGCAGTACTTC. Protein: CATSRGSGESYEQYF. The whole variable domain, filled in from reference TRBV15 and TRBJ2-7, reads DAMVIQNPRYQVTQFGKPVTLSCSQTLNHNVMYWYQQKSSQAPKLLFHYYDKDFNNEADTPDNFQSRRPNTSFCFLDIRSPGLGDTAMYLCATSRGSGESYEQYFGPGTRLTVT.